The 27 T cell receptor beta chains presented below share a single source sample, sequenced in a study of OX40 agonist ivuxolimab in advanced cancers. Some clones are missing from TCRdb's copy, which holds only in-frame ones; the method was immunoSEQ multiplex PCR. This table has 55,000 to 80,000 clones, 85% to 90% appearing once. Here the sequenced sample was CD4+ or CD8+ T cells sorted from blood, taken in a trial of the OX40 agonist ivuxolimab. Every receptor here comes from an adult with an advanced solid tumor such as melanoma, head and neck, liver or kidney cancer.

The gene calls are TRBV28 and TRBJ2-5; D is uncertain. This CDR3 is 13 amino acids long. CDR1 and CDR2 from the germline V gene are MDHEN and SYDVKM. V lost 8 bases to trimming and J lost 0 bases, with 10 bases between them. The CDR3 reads CASSLVYQETQYF. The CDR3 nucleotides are TGTGCCAGCTCCTTGGTGTACCAAGAGACCCAGTACTTC.

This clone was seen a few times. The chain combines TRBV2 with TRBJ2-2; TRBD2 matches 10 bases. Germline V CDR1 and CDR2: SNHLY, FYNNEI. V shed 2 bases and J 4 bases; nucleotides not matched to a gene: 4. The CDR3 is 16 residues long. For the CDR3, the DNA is TGTGCCAGCAGTGAATCTAGCGGGAGTGTCACCGGGGAGCTGTTTTTT. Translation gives CASSESSGSVTGELFF.

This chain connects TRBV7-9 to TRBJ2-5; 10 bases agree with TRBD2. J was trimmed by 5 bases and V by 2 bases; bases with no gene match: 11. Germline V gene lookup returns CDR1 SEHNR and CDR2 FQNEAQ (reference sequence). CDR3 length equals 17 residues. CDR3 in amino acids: CASSLNSAGGGRETQYF. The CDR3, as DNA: TGTGCCAGCAGCTTAAACTCAGCGGGAGGGGGTAGGGAGACCCAGTACTTC. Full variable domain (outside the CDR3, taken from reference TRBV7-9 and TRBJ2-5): DTGVSQNPRHKITKRGQNVTFRCDPISEHNRLYWYRQTLGQGPEFLTYFQNEAQLEKSRLLSDRFSAERPKGSFSTLEIQRTEQGDSAMYLCASSLNSAGGGRETQYFGPGTRLLVL.

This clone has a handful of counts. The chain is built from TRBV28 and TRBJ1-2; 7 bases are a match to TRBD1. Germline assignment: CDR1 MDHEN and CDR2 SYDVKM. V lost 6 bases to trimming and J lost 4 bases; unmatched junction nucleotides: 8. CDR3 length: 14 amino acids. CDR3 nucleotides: TGTGCCAGCAGATCATCAGGGGGGGGCTATGGCTACACCTTC. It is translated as CASRSSGGGYGYTF.

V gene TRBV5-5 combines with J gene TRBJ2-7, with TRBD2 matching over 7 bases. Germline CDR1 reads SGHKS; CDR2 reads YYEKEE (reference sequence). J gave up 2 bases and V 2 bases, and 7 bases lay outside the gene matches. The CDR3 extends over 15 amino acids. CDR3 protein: CASSFSGPPTYEQYF. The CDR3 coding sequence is TGTGCCAGCAGCTTTAGCGGGCCCCCGACCTACGAGCAGTACTTC.

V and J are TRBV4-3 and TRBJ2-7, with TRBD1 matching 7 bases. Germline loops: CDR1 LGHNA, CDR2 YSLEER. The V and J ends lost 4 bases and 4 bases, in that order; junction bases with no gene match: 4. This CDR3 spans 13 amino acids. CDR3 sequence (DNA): TGCGCCAGCAGCCGGACAGGACAATACGAGCAGTACTTC. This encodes CASSRTGQYEQYF.

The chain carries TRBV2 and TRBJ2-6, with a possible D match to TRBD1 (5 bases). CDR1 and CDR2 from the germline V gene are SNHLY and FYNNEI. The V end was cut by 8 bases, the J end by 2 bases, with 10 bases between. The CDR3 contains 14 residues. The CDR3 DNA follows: TGTGCCAGCGGGGCCTCACCTGGGGCCAACGTCCTGACTTTC. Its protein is CASGASPGANVLTF.

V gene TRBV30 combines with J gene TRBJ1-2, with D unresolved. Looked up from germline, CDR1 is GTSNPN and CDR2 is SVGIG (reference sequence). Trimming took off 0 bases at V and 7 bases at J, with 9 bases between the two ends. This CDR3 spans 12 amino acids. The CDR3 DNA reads TGTGCCTGGAGTGTGAGGGAGGCTGGCTACACCTTC. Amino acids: CAWSVREAGYTF.

CDR3 region: CASSPDREFAYEQYF. CDR3 sequence (DNA): TGTGCCAGCTCCCCCGACAGGGAATTCGCCTACGAGCAGTACTTC. V usage is TRBV18 and J usage is TRBJ2-7; 7 bases line up with TRBD1. CDR3 size: 15 residues. The junction had 10 bases not matched to a gene; V was cut back by 6 bases and J by 2 bases. The germline V gene has CDR1 KGHSH and CDR2 LQKENI.

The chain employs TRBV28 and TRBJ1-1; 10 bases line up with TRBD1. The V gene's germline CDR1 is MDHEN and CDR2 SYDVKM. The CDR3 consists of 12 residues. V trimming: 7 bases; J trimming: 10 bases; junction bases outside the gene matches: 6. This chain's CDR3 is CASTDRGRRAFF. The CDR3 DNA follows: TGTGCCAGCACCGACAGGGGGCGCAGAGCTTTCTTT.

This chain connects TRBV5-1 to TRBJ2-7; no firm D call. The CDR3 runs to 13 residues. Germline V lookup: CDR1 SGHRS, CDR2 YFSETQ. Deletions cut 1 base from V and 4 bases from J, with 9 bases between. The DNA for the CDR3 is TGCGCCAGCAGCTTGAATCCGGATTACGAGCAGTACTTC. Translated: CASSLNPDYEQYF.

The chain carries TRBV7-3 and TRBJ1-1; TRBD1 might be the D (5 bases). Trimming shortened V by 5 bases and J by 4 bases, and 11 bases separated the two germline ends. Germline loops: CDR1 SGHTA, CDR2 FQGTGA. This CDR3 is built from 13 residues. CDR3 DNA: TGTGCCAGCAGCCCACCAGGGAGCACTGAAGCTTTCTTT. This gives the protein CASSPPGSTEAFF.

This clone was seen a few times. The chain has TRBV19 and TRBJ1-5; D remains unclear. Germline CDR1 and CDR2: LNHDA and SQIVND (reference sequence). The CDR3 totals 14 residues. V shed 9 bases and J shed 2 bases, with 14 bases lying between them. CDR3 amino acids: CASIDTDRNQPQHF. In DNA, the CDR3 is TGTGCCAGCATTGACACGGACCGCAATCAGCCCCAGCATTTT.

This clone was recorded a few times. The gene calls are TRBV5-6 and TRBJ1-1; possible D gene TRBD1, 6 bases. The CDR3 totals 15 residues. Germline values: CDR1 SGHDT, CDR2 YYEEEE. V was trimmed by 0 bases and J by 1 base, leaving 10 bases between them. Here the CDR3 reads CASSLVDSQNTEAFF. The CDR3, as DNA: TGTGCCAGCAGCTTGGTGGACAGCCAGAACACTGAAGCTTTCTTT.

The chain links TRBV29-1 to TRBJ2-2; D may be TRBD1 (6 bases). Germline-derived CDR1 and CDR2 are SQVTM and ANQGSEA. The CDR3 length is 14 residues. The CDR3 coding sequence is TGCAGTATAATTTCAGGGGCGCACACCGGGGAGCTGTTTTTT. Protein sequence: CSIISGAHTGELFF.

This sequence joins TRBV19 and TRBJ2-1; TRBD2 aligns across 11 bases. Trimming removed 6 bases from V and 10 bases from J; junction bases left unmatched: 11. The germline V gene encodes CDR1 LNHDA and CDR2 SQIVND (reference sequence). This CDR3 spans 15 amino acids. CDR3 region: CASSQTSGDGPEQFF. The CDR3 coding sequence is TGTGCCAGTAGCCAGACTAGCGGGGACGGCCCGGAGCAGTTCTTC.

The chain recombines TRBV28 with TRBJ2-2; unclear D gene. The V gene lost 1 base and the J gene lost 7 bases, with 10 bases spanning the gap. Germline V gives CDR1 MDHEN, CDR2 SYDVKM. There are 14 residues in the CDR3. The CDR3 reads CASSLSPSGGELFF. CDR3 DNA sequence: TGTGCCAGCAGTTTATCCCCGTCCGGCGGGGAGCTGTTTTTT.

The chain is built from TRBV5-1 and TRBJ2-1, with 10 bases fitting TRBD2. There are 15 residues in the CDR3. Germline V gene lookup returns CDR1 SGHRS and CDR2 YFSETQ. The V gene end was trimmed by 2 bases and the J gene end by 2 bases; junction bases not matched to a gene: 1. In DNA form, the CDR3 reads TGCGCCAGCAGCTTAGCGGGAGGGACCTACAATGAGCAGTTCTTC. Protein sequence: CASSLAGGTYNEQFF. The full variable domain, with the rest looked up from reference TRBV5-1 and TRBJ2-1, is KAGVTQTPRYLIKTRGQQVTLSCSPISGHRSVSWYQQTPGQGLQFLFEYFSETQRNKGNFPGRFSGRQFSNSRSEMNVSTLELGDSALYLCASSLAGGTYNEQFFGPGTRLTVL.

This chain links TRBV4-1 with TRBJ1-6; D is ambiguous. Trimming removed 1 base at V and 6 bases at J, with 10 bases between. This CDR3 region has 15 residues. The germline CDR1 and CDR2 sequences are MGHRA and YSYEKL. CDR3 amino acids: CASSQVWQTNSPLHF. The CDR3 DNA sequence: TGCGCCAGCAGCCAAGTTTGGCAGACTAATTCACCCCTCCACTTT.

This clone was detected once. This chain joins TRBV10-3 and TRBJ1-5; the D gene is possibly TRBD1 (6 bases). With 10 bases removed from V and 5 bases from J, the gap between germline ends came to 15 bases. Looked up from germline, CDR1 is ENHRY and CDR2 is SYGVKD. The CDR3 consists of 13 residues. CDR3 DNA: TGTGCCACCGGGGGGGACAACTATCAGCCCCAGCATTTT. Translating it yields CATGGDNYQPQHF.

DNA of the CDR3: TGTGCCAGCAGCCCGGGTAGCGGGAGCGCACATGAGCAGTTCTTC. Amino acid sequence: CASSPGSGSAHEQFF. The chain uses TRBV6-5 and TRBJ2-1; 9 bases match TRBD2. With V trimmed by 6 bases and J by 8 bases, 11 bases remained unmatched. The CDR3 is 15 residues long. Germline V gene sequence: CDR1 MNHEY, CDR2 SVGAGI.

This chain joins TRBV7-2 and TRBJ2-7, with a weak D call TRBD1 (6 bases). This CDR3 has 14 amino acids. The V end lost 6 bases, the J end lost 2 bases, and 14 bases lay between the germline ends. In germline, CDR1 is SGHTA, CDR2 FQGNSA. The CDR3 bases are TGTGCCAGCAGTCGAGGGGGTCTTACCTACGAGCAGTACTTC. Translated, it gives CASSRGGLTYEQYF.

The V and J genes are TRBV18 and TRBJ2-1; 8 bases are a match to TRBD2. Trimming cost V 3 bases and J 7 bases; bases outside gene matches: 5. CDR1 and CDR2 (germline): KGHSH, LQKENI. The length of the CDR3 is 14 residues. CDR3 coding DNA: TGTGCCAGCTCACCCCGTTCGGGGGGGAATGAGCAGTTCTTC. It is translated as CASSPRSGGNEQFF.

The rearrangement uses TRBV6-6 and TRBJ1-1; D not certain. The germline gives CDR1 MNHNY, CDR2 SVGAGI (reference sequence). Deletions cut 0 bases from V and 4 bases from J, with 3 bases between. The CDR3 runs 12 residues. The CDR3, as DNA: TGTGCCAGCAGTTACTCGGTCACTGAAGCTTTCTTT. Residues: CASSYSVTEAFF.

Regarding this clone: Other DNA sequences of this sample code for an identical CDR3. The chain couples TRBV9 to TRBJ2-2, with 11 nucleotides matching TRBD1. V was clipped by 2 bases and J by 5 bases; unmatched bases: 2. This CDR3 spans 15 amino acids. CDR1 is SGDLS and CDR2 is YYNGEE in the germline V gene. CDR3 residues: CASSVGQGGTGELFF. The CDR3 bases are TGTGCCAGCAGCGTGGGACAGGGGGGGACCGGGGAGCTGTTTTTT.

CDR3 protein: CASSRSGGRNEQFF. The CDR3 coding sequence is TGCGCCAGCAGCCGTTCGGGGGGGCGAAATGAGCAGTTCTTC. The rearrangement joins TRBV4-3 to TRBJ2-1; TRBD2 matches 8 bases. From germline, CDR1 is LGHNA and CDR2 YSLEER. The ends lost 4 bases at V and 7 bases at J; junction bases unmatched: 6. CDR3 length equals 14 residues.

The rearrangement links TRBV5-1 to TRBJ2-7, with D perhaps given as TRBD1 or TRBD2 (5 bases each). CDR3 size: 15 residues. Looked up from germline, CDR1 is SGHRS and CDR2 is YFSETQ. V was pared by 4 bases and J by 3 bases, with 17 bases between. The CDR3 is CASSSYRPGVYEQYF. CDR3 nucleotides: TGCGCCAGCAGCAGCTACAGGCCCGGGGTCTACGAGCAGTACTTC.